Below are 19 T cell receptor beta chains sequenced from a single sample in a study of long-term antiretroviral therapy in people with HIV. Survey-level resolution applied to immunoSEQ assay v3.0. TCRdb's copy holds only in-frame clones and misses some; the assay was immunoSEQ multiplex PCR. Of tens of thousands of clones in the sample, 80% to 90% were seen once. The sample in question was unsorted PBMCs, obtained approximately 2.7 years before starting antiretroviral therapy. These receptors were taken from a woman in her thirties with HIV.

This clone was observed once. This chain joins TRBV5-1 and TRBJ2-6; TRBD1 is a possible D gene (5 bases). Germline CDR1 and CDR2: SGHRS and YFSETQ. This CDR3 contains 15 residues. Trimming cost V 4 bases and J 2 bases, with 10 bases left between them. The chain's CDR3 is CASSATRAGANVLTF. As DNA, the CDR3 is TGCGCCAGCAGCGCAACCAGGGCTGGGGCCAACGTCCTGACTTTC.

This chain joins TRBV30 and TRBJ1-6; TRBD1 might be the D (6 bases). The CDR3 runs to 12 residues. Per germline, CDR1 GTSNPN and CDR2 SVGIG (reference sequence). V lost 7 bases, J lost 7 bases, and 11 bases lay in between. CDR3 loop: CAFRGENSPLHF. The CDR3 DNA is TGTGCCTTCAGGGGCGAAAATTCACCCCTCCACTTT.

This clone came up once. DNA for the CDR3: TGTGCCAGTAGGGAGTGGACAACCGAAGCTTTCTTT. This gives the protein CASREWTTEAFF. The genes are TRBV19 and TRBJ1-1, with D perhaps matching TRBD1 (5 bases). The V end was cut by 6 bases, the J end by 8 bases, with 13 bases between. Germline loops: CDR1 LNHDA, CDR2 SQIVND (reference sequence). CDR3 length: 12 residues. Supplemented by reference TRBV19 and TRBJ1-1, the full variable domain reads DGGITQSPKYLFRKEGQNVTLSCEQNLNHDAMYWYRQDPGQGLRLIYYSQIVNDFQKGDIAEGYSVSREKKESFPLTVTSAQKNPTAFYLCASREWTTEAFFGQGTRLTVV.

This chain uses TRBV6-1 with TRBJ1-2; D is unresolved. CDR3 size: 15 residues. V was clipped by 6 bases and J by 4 bases, with 18 bases between them. Germline V lookup: CDR1 MNHNS, CDR2 SASEGT. CDR3: CASSQAVGSLYGYTF. The CDR3 region has the DNA TGTGCCAGCAGCCAAGCGGTGGGATCCCTCTATGGCTACACCTTC.

The chain links TRBV9 to TRBJ2-1; TRBD2 agrees at 12 bases. The CDR3 spans 19 residues. The V and J ends lost 3 bases and 1 base, in that order; junction bases with no gene match: 11. CDR1 is SGDLS, CDR2 YYNGEE, per germline. The CDR3 DNA reads as TGTGCCAGCAGCGCCCAACTCACTAGCGGGGGGAGATCCTACAATGAGCAGTTCTTC. This codes for CASSAQLTSGGRSYNEQFF. The variable domain in full, completed from reference TRBV9 and TRBJ2-1, reads DSGVTQTPKHLITATGQRVTLRCSPRSGDLSVYWYQQSLDQGLQFLIQYYNGEERAKGNILERFSAQQFPDLHSELNLSSLELGDSALYFCASSAQLTSGGRSYNEQFFGPGTRLTVL.

The rearrangement links TRBV28 to TRBJ2-7, with 12 bases that match TRBD1. The CDR3 is 15 residues long. V was pared by 3 bases and J by 7 bases, with 7 bases of the junction left unmatched. Germline CDR1 and CDR2: MDHEN and SYDVKM. CDR3 nucleotides: TGTGCCAGCAGTTTTAGGGACAGGGGGCGAGGAGAGCAGTACGTC. As protein: CASSFRDRGRGEQYV.

The chain carries TRBV6-1 and TRBJ1-1; D is perhaps TRBD1 (5 bases). The V gene's germline CDR1 is MNHNS and CDR2 SASEGT. Trimming removed 3 bases from V and 4 bases from J, with 15 bases in between. The CDR3 has 15 amino acids. CDR3 region: CASSEAQGFSTEAFF. In nucleotides, the CDR3 is TGTGCCAGCAGTGAGGCCCAGGGCTTTTCCACTGAAGCTTTCTTT.

V gene TRBV29-1 combines with J gene TRBJ1-2; the match to TRBD1 covers 8 bases. Germline lookup yields CDR1 SQVTM and CDR2 ANQGSEA. V shed 6 bases, J shed 4 bases, and the junction held 7 bases outside the gene matches. The CDR3 spans 13 residues. CDR3 coding DNA: TGCAGCGTCGACAGGGGACAGGTCTATGGCTACACCTTC. Residues: CSVDRGQVYGYTF.

This clone was seen only once. V is TRBV6-1 and J is TRBJ1-3; D gene uncertain. The V gene's germline CDR1 is MNHNS and CDR2 SASEGT. Trimming shortened V by 4 bases and J by 0 bases, and 13 bases separated the two germline ends. This CDR3 is 16 amino acids long. In nucleotides, the CDR3 is TGTGCCAGCAGTGTAGTTCCGACCAGCTCTGGAAACACCATATATTTT. This translates into CASSVVPTSSGNTIYF.

DNA of the CDR3: TGTGCCAGCAGTAGGGACAGGGAAGTTGGCGAGCAGTACTTC. Translation gives CASSRDREVGEQYF. The chain joins TRBV6-4 to TRBJ2-7; 9 positions agree with TRBD1. Germline assignment: CDR1 MRHNA and CDR2 SNTAGT. The CDR3 is 14 residues long. The ends lost 5 bases at V and 6 bases at J; junction bases unmatched: 8.

This sequence joins TRBV7-9 and TRBJ2-2, with 7 bases fitting TRBD1. The CDR3 runs 15 residues. V lost 2 bases and J lost 3; bases outside the gene matches: 3. Germline loops: CDR1 SEHNR, CDR2 FQNEAQ (reference sequence). The CDR3 region is CASSLRQGDTGELFF. The CDR3 bases are TGTGCCAGCAGCTTACGACAGGGAGACACCGGGGAGCTGTTTTTT. The complete variable domain, with remaining parts taken from reference TRBV7-9 and TRBJ2-2, reads DTGVSQNPRHKITKRGQNVTFRCDPISEHNRLYWYRQTLGQGPEFLTYFQNEAQLEKSRLLSDRFSAERPKGSFSTLEIQRTEQGDSAMYLCASSLRQGDTGELFFGEGSRLTVL.

The V gene is TRBV27, the J gene TRBJ1-1; the D gene is possibly TRBD1 (6 bases). In germline, CDR1 is MNHEY, CDR2 SMNVEV (reference sequence). V was cut by 4 bases and J by 10 bases, with 16 bases left in between. The CDR3 has 13 amino acids. In DNA, the CDR3 is TGTGCCAGCAGTTACCAACAGGGATCCAGAGCTTTCTTT. Its protein is CASSYQQGSRAFF.

V gene TRBV7-9 combines with J gene TRBJ1-3; 8 bases align to TRBD1. CDR3 length equals 16 residues. CDR1 is SEHNR and CDR2 is FQNEAQ in the germline V gene (reference sequence). With V trimmed by 3 bases and J by 4 bases, 8 bases remained unmatched. CDR3 sequence (DNA): TGTGCCAGCAGCTTGGGGGACAGGCTAGGAGGAAACACCATATATTTT. Translated, it gives CASSLGDRLGGNTIYF.

This chain connects TRBV6-1 to TRBJ2-1; TRBD1 aligns across 8 bases. Germline V gives CDR1 MNHNS, CDR2 SASEGT. With V trimmed by 4 bases and J by 6 bases, 8 bases remained unmatched. The CDR3 runs to 15 residues. CDR3 loop: CASSGGTGLINEQFF. DNA of the CDR3: TGTGCCAGCAGTGGCGGGACAGGACTAATCAATGAGCAGTTCTTC.

The chain combines TRBV2 with TRBJ1-2; unclear D gene. The CDR3 spans 12 residues. In germline, CDR1 is SNHLY, CDR2 FYNNEI. Trimming shortened V by 7 bases and J by 3 bases, and 9 bases separated the two germline ends. CDR3 sequence: CASTGSDYGYTF. Written as DNA, the CDR3 is TGTGCCAGCACCGGTTCTGACTATGGCTACACCTTC.

The V call is TRBV6-5, the J call TRBJ1-1, with TRBD1 as a possible D gene (5 bases). V lost 0 bases and J 1 base, leaving 6 bases between the germline ends. CDR1 and CDR2 from the germline V gene are MNHEY and SVGAGI. The CDR3 has 14 residues. The CDR3 nucleotides read TGTGCCAGCAGTTACTCGAGGGGGAACACTGAAGCTTTCTTT. Translated: CASSYSRGNTEAFF.

The gene calls are TRBV6-1 and TRBJ1-6; D gene unclear. Per the germline V gene, CDR1 is MNHNS and CDR2 is SASEGT. V shed 0 bases and J shed 9 bases, with 15 bases lying between them. The CDR3 totals 16 residues. CDR3 sequence (DNA): TGTGCCAGCAGTGAAGCTGTAGGCTATAAGGGTTCACCCCTCCACTTT. Its translation: CASSEAVGYKGSPLHF.

For the CDR3, the DNA is TGTGCCAGCAGCCCACAGACAGGGCGAGGCACAGATACGCAGTATTTT. It codes for CASSPQTGRGTDTQYF. This rearrangement joins TRBV4-2 to TRBJ2-3; TRBD1 aligns across 7 bases. Germline V gene lookup returns CDR1 LGHNA and CDR2 YNFKEQ. V dropped 4 bases and J dropped 1; count of bases not matched to a gene: 8. This CDR3 is built from 16 residues.

The table lists this clone with a count of one. The V call is TRBV2, the J call TRBJ1-2, with 9 bases matching TRBD1. The CDR3 contains 15 residues. Per the germline V gene, CDR1 is SNHLY and CDR2 is FYNNEI. V was clipped by 6 bases and J by 4 bases; unmatched bases: 9. The CDR3 bases are TGTGCCAGCAGGCCCGCGGCACAGGGGGCCTATGGCTACACCTTC. Translation gives CASRPAAQGAYGYTF.